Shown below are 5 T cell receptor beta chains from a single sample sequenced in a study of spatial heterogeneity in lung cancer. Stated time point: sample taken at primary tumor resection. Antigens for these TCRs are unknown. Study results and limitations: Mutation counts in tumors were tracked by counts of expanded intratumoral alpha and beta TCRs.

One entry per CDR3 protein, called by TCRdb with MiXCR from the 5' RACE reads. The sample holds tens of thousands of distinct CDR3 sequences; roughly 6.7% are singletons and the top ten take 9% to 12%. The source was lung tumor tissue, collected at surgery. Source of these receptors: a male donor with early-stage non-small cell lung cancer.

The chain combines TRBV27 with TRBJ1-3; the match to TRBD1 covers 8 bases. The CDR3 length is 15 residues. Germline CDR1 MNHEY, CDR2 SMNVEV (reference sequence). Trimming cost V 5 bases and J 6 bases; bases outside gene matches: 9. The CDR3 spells CASSKNRDRINTIYF. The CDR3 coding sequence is TGTGCCAGCAGTAAAAATCGGGACAGGATAAACACCATATATTTT.

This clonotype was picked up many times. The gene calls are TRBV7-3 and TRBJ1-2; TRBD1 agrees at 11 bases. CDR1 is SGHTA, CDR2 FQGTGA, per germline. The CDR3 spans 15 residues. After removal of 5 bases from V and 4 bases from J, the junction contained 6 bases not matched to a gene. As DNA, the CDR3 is TGTGCCAGCAGCGAGGACAGGGGGCCTGGCTATGGCTACACCTTC. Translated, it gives CASSEDRGPGYGYTF.

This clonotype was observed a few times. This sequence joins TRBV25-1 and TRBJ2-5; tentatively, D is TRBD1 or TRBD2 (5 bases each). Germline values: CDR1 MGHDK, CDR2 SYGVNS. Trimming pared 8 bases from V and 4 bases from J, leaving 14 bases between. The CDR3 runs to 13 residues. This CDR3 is CASAAGAGETQYF. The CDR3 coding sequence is TGTGCCAGCGCTGCCGGGGCGGGAGAGACCCAGTACTTC.

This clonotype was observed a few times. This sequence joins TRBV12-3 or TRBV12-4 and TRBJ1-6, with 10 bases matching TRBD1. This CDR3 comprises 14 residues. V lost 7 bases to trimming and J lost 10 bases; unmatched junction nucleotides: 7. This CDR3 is CASMTGTGVSPLHF. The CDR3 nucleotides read TGTGCCAGCATGACCGGGACAGGGGTCTCACCCCTCCACTTT.

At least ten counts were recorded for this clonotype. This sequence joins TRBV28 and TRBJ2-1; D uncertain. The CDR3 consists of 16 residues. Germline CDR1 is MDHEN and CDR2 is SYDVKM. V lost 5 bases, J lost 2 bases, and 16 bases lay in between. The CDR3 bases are TGTGCCAGCAGTCCTTATGCGGAGAAGGCCTACAATGAGCAGTTCTTC. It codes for CASSPYAEKAYNEQFF.